A single sample is the source of the 20 T cell receptor beta chains below, sequenced in a study of regulatory T cells in long-lasting Graves disease. Time point defined: newly diagnosed GD, antithyroid drugs for less than 3 months. RNA extracted from PBMCs served as the sequencing template. CDR3-region Arm-PCR and iRepertoire HTBI primers produced the TCR beta libraries. Each CDR3 protein is one row after TCRdb ran MiXCR on the multiplex PCR reads. The repertoire holds 620,000 or so distinct CDR3 sequences, with 16% as singletons. The same data also contributed to another study, on T cells in Graves' hyperthyroidism and ophthalmopathy.

The sample here was peripheral blood mononuclear cells (PBMCs), taken at new diagnosis, from a patient treated with antithyroid drugs. The receptor source for this set is a woman under 40 with Graves disease.

Concerning this clonotype: A much larger clone differs by one base, so this may be a read error. The rearrangement joins TRBV2 to TRBJ2-2; the match to TRBD2 covers 10 bases. This CDR3 comprises 14 residues. Germline V gives CDR1 SNHLY, CDR2 FYNNEI. The CDR3 nucleotides are TGTGCCAGCCAGCGGGAGGGCGGGTCAGGGGGGCTGTTTTTT. Protein: CASQREGGSGGLFF.

The sample holds one count of this clonotype. The gene calls are TRBV5-1 and TRBJ2-7; D uncertain. The CDR3 covers 13 residues. V lost 0 bases to trimming and J lost 7 bases, with 11 bases between them. In germline, CDR1 is SGHRS, CDR2 YFSETQ. CDR3 amino acids: CASSLAEIKEQYF. CDR3 nucleotides: TGCGCCAGCAGCTTGGCCGAAATCAAAGAGCAGTACTTC.

V is TRBV20-1 and J is TRBJ1-5; D is uncertain. Germline CDR1 and CDR2: DFQATT and SNEGSKA (reference sequence). V shed 6 bases and J shed 3 bases, with 21 bases lying between them. The CDR3 contains 16 residues. CDR3 protein: CSAPIQLIGTNQPQHF. CDR3 nucleotide sequence: TGCAGTGCCCCGATCCAATTGATCGGTACCAATCAGCCCCAGCATTTT.

This clonotype was recorded many times. The CDR3, as DNA: TGTGCCAGCAGCCAAACAACGAACACTGAAGCTTTCTTT. Its translation is CASSQTTNTEAFF. This chain connects TRBV3-1 to TRBJ1-1; D gene ambiguous. Trimming removed 2 bases at V and 1 base at J, with 5 bases between. The CDR3 spans 13 residues. The germline CDR1 and CDR2 sequences are LGHDT and YNNKEL (reference sequence). Together with reference TRBV3-1 and TRBJ1-1, the CDR3 gives the full variable domain: DTAVSQTPKYLVTQMGNDKSIKCEQNLGHDTMYWYKQDSKKFLKIMFSYNNKELIINETVPNRFSPKSPDKAHLNLHINSLELGDSAVYFCASSQTTNTEAFFGQGTRLTVV.

This clonotype was picked up a small number of times. CDR3 residues: CSARGPWGDGKLFF. DNA for the CDR3: TGCAGTGCTAGAGGTCCCTGGGGGGATGGAAAACTGTTTTTT. The chain uses TRBV20-1 and TRBJ1-4, with TRBD1 as a possible D gene (5 bases). CDR3 length equals 14 residues. Germline lookup yields CDR1 DFQATT and CDR2 SNEGSKA (reference sequence). V lost 1 base and J lost 10, with 16 bases in between.

There are many counts of this clonotype. The V gene is TRBV6-2 or TRBV6-3, the J gene TRBJ2-7; TRBD2 aligns across 10 bases. Germline V gives CDR1 MNHEY, CDR2 SVGEGT. The ends lost 4 bases at V and 4 bases at J; junction bases unmatched: 4. The CDR3 loop spans 14 amino acids. DNA for the CDR3: TGTGCCAGCAGTTGGACTAGCGGTACTTACGAGCAGTACTTC. Protein product: CASSWTSGTYEQYF.

This clonotype has a handful of counts. V usage is TRBV20-1 and J usage is TRBJ2-2, with D possibly matching TRBD1 (6 bases). The CDR3 extends over 15 amino acids. The germline V gene has CDR1 DFQATT and CDR2 SNEGSKA (reference sequence). V lost 6 bases, J lost 0 bases, and 14 bases lay in between. The CDR3 DNA reads TGCAGTGCCTTAGTCAGGGGATCGAACACCGGGGAGCTGTTTTTT. Translation gives CSALVRGSNTGELFF.

The chain carries TRBV19 and TRBJ2-2; unclear D gene. CDR3 length: 15 amino acids. The V end was cut by 2 bases, the J end by 2 bases, with 9 bases between. CDR1 is LNHDA and CDR2 is SQIVND in the germline V gene (reference sequence). The CDR3 nucleotides are TGTGCCAGTAGTATACAGACTGCAAACACCGGGGAGCTGTTTTTT. Translated: CASSIQTANTGELFF.

This clonotype has a count of ten or more. Compared with germline, one end of the junction differs, possibly owing to a read error. The chain links TRBV5-1 to TRBJ2-1; D remains ambiguous. Germline V gives CDR1 SGHRS, CDR2 YFSETQ. This CDR3 has 11 amino acids. CDR3 residues: CASSFRDEQFF. CDR3 nucleotides: TGTGCCAGCAGCTTCCGGGATGAGCAGTTCTTC.

This clonotype has just a few counts. The rearrangement uses TRBV20-1 and TRBJ2-1; TRBD2 aligns across 8 bases. The CDR3 covers 16 residues. After removal of 0 bases from V and 8 bases from J, the junction contained 12 bases not matched to a gene. Germline CDR1 DFQATT, CDR2 SNEGSKA (reference sequence). CDR3 sequence reads: CSARDARRLARDEQFF. The DNA for the CDR3 is TGCAGTGCTAGAGATGCCCGGCGACTAGCGAGGGATGAGCAGTTCTTC.

In its sample, this clonotype was seen many times. The rearrangement links TRBV6-5 to TRBJ2-5; D is undetermined. The CDR3 sequence is 13 residues long. Germline CDR1 and CDR2: MNHEY and SVGAGI. Between the trimmed V and J ends, which lost 0 bases and 5 bases, there was a span of 7 bases. The CDR3 coding sequence is TGTGCCAGCAGTTACTCCAGGATCGAGACCCAGTACTTC. Protein product: CASSYSRIETQYF.

The rearrangement links TRBV30 to TRBJ1-1; TRBD1 matches at 7 bases. J lost 4 bases, V lost 2 bases, and 4 bases had no gene match. The CDR3 is made up of 13 amino acids. From germline, CDR1 is GTSNPN and CDR2 SVGIG (reference sequence). CDR3 protein: CAWSLRGGTEAFF. In DNA, the CDR3 is TGTGCCTGGAGTCTCAGGGGGGGCACTGAAGCTTTCTTT.

This sequence joins TRBV12-3 or TRBV12-4 and TRBJ2-2; D unresolved. The V end was cut by 6 bases, the J end by 5 bases, with 16 bases between. The CDR3 runs to 15 residues. CDR3 bases: TGTGCCAGCAGCCTCCTATTTTTCGATACCGGGGAGCTGTTTTTT. Translating gives CASSLLFFDTGELFF.

This clonotype has a handful of counts. This chain joins TRBV5-8 and TRBJ2-3; D is possibly TRBD2 (7 bases). Trimming took 3 bases from V and 9 from J, leaving 20 bases between them. The length of the CDR3 is 15 residues. Germline lookup yields CDR1 SGHTS and CDR2 YDEGEE. The CDR3 is CASSSGGAATWTQYF. The DNA of the CDR3 is TGTGCCAGCAGCTCGGGGGGCGCTGCTACCTGGACGCAGTATTTT.

This clonotype was observed many times. This chain joins TRBV29-1 and TRBJ2-7; D is possibly TRBD1 (6 bases). The germline V gene encodes CDR1 SQVTM and CDR2 ANQGSEA. CDR3 size: 12 residues. V dropped 8 bases and J dropped 3 bases, with 14 bases sitting between them. The CDR3 region has the DNA TGCAGCTTTAGACAGGCGAACTACGAGCAGTACTTC. As protein: CSFRQANYEQYF.

There are a few counts of this clonotype. The V and J genes are TRBV19 and TRBJ2-3; unclear D gene. The length of the CDR3 is 14 residues. The germline CDR1 and CDR2 sequences are LNHDA and SQIVND (reference sequence). The V end lost 3 bases, the J end lost 5 bases, and 12 bases lay between the germline ends. In nucleotides, the CDR3 is TGTGCCAGTAGTATCGATTGGTCGAAAGATACGCAGTATTTT. Protein: CASSIDWSKDTQYF.

This clonotype has ten or more counts. CDR3 DNA: TGTGCCAGCACTGACGAGAGGGACACTGAAGCTTTCTTT. This sequence encodes CASTDERDTEAFF. The chain carries TRBV6-1 and TRBJ1-1; D call uncertain. The V end was cut by 7 bases, the J end by 3 bases, with 12 bases between. The CDR3 totals 13 residues. Germline lookup yields CDR1 MNHNS and CDR2 SASEGT.

This clonotype appeared many times. The chain couples TRBV18 to TRBJ2-5, with D uncertain. V lost 2 bases and J lost 3, with 7 bases in between. Germline lookup yields CDR1 KGHSH and CDR2 LQKENI. The CDR3 sequence is 13 residues long. CDR3 residues: CASSPMGEETQYF. The CDR3 DNA reads TGTGCCAGCTCACCAATGGGCGAAGAGACCCAGTACTTC. Full variable domain (rest looked up from reference TRBV18 and TRBJ2-5): NAGVMQNPRHLVRRRGQEARLRCSPMKGHSHVYWYRQLPEEGLKFMVYLQKENIIDESGMPKERFSAEFPKEGPSILRIQQVVRGDSAAYFCASSPMGEETQYFGPGTRLLVL.

This clonotype was detected once. The conserved final phenylalanine or tryptophan is absent from the CDR3, which likely points to a read error. It is unclear where the CDR3 begins or ends on the DNA, so no DNA is shown, and the CDR3 is as TCRdb lists it. The CDR3: CASSLRDRENY. The chain uses TRBV5-6 and TRBJ1-2; TRBD1 is the table's D call, not checked against the DNA. Germline CDR1 SGHDT, CDR2 YYEEEE. Counting both end residues, the CDR3 totals 11 amino acids.

This clonotype was observed many times. V usage is TRBV27 and J usage is TRBJ2-2; unclear D gene. Trimming removed 2 bases from V and 4 bases from J, with 20 bases in between. Germline CDR1 and CDR2: MNHEY and SMNVEV (reference sequence). This CDR3 spans 18 amino acids. This chain's CDR3 is CASSLMTPPPWGTGELFF. CDR3 DNA: TGTGCCAGCAGTTTAATGACACCCCCGCCTTGGGGCACCGGGGAGCTGTTTTTT.